This T cell receptor (beta chain) emerged from a study of T cell responses to AZD1222 COVID-19 vaccine. Looked up from germline, CDR1 is SNHLY and CDR2 is FYNNEI. There are 13 residues in the CDR3. Trimming cost V 8 bases and J 0 bases, with 11 bases left between them. Sequenced by immunoSEQ multiplex PCR; TCRdb stores in-frame clones only, minus some. The sample lists some 190,000 clones; 85% to 90% were seen once. This sequence joins TRBV2 and TRBJ2-7; D call uncertain. This TCR was sampled from an adult in good health. The sample here was peripheral blood, taken on day 0 of AZD1222 vaccination. The CDR3 DNA follows: TGTGCCAGCGAGGCGACTGGCTCCTACGAGCAGTACGTC. It codes for CASEATGSYEQYV.